This T cell receptor beta chain was observed in a study of cytomegalovirus exposure and HLA in healthy donors. 60 Vbeta and 13 Jbeta primers were used in PCR. Clones were sequenced by immunoSEQ multiplex PCR, and TCRdb holds only the in-frame ones, with some missing. The sample includes roughly 97,000 clones, around 10% of them seen just once. Germline V CDR1 and CDR2: SGHRS, YFSETQ. This CDR3 is 14 amino acids long. The rearrangement joins TRBV5-1 to TRBJ2-5, with 9 bases identical to TRBD1. The J call may not be correct, given that the DNA end is closer to TRBJ2-7. The source of this sequence is a man aged 35-49 years in good health and CMV-seropositive. Material: PBMCs. The CDR3 nucleotides read TGCGCCAGCAGCCGGACAGGGGAAACCTACGAGCAGTACTTC. Protein product: CASSRTGETYEQYF.